These 25 T cell receptor beta chains came from one sample sequenced in a study of T cell repertoires in cytomegalovirus infection. TCRdb used MiXCR to reprocess the reads, holding one entry per CDR3 protein. The sample includes around 450,000 distinct CDR3 sequences, 31% of them seen just once. Sequenced: PBMCs. The receptors derive from a human donor in good health (CMV status not recorded). Some clones in this sample may be carry-over from other donors' samples.

This clonotype was seen more than once but under ten times. The gene calls are TRBV4-1 and TRBJ2-3; no definite D call. The CDR3 sequence is 14 residues long. Germline CDR1 is MGHRA and CDR2 is YSYEKL. V was shortened by 0 bases and J by 0 bases, with 4 bases between the two germline ends. CDR3 amino acids: CASSQDTSTDTQYF. CDR3 coding DNA: TGCGCCAGCAGCCAAGATACGAGCACAGATACGCAGTATTTT.

The chain carries TRBV25-1 and TRBJ1-1, with D uncertain. CDR3 length: 13 residues. Germline lookup yields CDR1 MGHDK and CDR2 SYGVNS. V shed 0 bases and J shed 3 bases, with 5 bases lying between them. The CDR3: CASSEYRDTEAFF. Written as DNA, the CDR3 is TGTGCCAGCAGTGAATATCGCGACACTGAAGCTTTCTTT.

This clonotype was seen a few times. The CDR3 is CSARDLASETQYF. The CDR3 nucleotides read TGCAGTGCCAGGGATCTAGCGTCCGAGACCCAGTACTTC. The V call is TRBV20-1, the J call TRBJ2-5; D possibly corresponds to TRBD2 (6 bases). CDR1 and CDR2 (germline): DFQATT, SNEGSKA (reference sequence). Trimming took 6 bases from V and 5 from J, leaving 16 bases between them. The CDR3 consists of 13 residues.

This clonotype was found a few times. The chain employs TRBV6-1 and TRBJ1-1, with TRBD1 matching over 8 bases. Trimming cost V 6 bases and J 10 bases; bases outside gene matches: 7. CDR1 and CDR2 (germline): MNHNS, SASEGT. CDR3 length: 12 amino acids. The CDR3 protein is CASSLDRGGAFF. Here the CDR3 DNA reads TGTGCCAGCAGCCTAGACAGGGGAGGAGCTTTCTTT.

The chain is built from TRBV9 and TRBJ2-7, with D perhaps TRBD1 or TRBD2 (5 bases each). V shed 10 bases and J shed 2 bases, with 19 bases lying between them. Germline values: CDR1 SGDLS, CDR2 YYNGEE. This CDR3 region has 14 residues. CDR3 amino acids: CASGPGTLTYEQYF. CDR3 DNA sequence: TGTGCCTCGGGACCGGGAACCCTTACCTACGAGCAGTACTTC.

There are a few counts of this clonotype. The chain uses TRBV6-1 and TRBJ1-2; D is unclear. This CDR3 region has 15 residues. Trimming pared 2 bases from V and 6 bases from J, leaving 16 bases between. Germline CDR1 reads MNHNS; CDR2 reads SASEGT. CDR3 sequence (DNA): TGTGCCAGCAGTGAACTCGAAACAAAGCTAGATGGCTACACCTTC. Translating it yields CASSELETKLDGYTF.

This clonotype was seen more than once but under ten times. The chain is built from TRBV7-9 and TRBJ2-7; no definite D call. Trimming pared 5 bases from V and 0 bases from J, leaving 14 bases between. The CDR3 is 15 amino acids. Germline V gives CDR1 SEHNR, CDR2 FQNEAQ (reference sequence). CDR3 nucleotide sequence: TGTGCCAGCAGCCCTGTCACGGGCCCCTCCTACGAGCAGTACTTC. Its translation is CASSPVTGPSYEQYF.

The V call is TRBV14, the J call TRBJ2-5, with D hard to call. V was pared by 4 bases and J by 2 bases, with 17 bases between. CDR1 and CDR2 from the germline V gene are SGHDN and FVKESK. This CDR3 has 16 amino acids. The CDR3 sequence is CASSLATTAVQETQYF. In nucleotides, the CDR3 is TGTGCCAGCAGCCTGGCCACAACCGCAGTGCAAGAGACCCAGTACTTC. Full variable domain (outside the CDR3, taken from reference TRBV14 and TRBJ2-5): EAGVTQFPSHSVIEKGQTVTLRCDPISGHDNLYWYRRVMGKEIKFLLHFVKESKQDESGMPNNRFLAERTGGTYSTLKVQPAELEDSGVYFCASSLATTAVQETQYFGPGTRLLVL.

Comments on this clonotype: One end of the junction does not line up with germline, which may come from a read error. The chain carries TRBV12-3 or TRBV12-4 and TRBJ2-1; the D is unclear. The CDR3 runs to 14 residues. The CDR3 sequence is CASRPASSYNGQFF. Here the CDR3 DNA reads TGTGCCAGCAGACCGGCGAGCTCCTACAATGGGCAGTTCTTC.

This clonotype was picked up many times. J is TRBJ1-1 and V is TRBV7-8; maybe TRBD1 (5 bases). CDR3 length equals 15 residues. Germline assignment: CDR1 SGHVS and CDR2 FQNEAQ. V lost 1 base and J 1 base, leaving 10 bases between the germline ends. CDR3 bases: TGTGCCAGCAGCTTAGAAGGGGCGAGGAACACTGAAGCTTTCTTT. Its translation is CASSLEGARNTEAFF.

This clonotype was observed a few times. The chain carries TRBV5-4 and TRBJ1-6; 11 bases map to TRBD1. The CDR3 covers 16 residues. The germline gives CDR1 SGHNT, CDR2 YYREEE (reference sequence). The junction had 0 bases not matched to a gene; V was cut back by 0 bases and J by 4 bases. The CDR3 sequence is CASSLGDRGYNSPLHF. CDR3 coding DNA: TGTGCCAGCAGCTTGGGGGACAGGGGGTATAATTCACCCCTCCACTTT. The full variable domain, rest sourced from reference TRBV5-4 and TRBJ1-6, is ETGVTQSPTHLIKTRGQQVTLRCSSQSGHNTVSWYQQALGQGPQFIFQYYREEENGRGNFPPRFSGLQFPNYSSELNVNALELDDSALYLCASSLGDRGYNSPLHFGNGTRLTVT.

The chain combines TRBV6-5 with TRBJ1-1; possible D gene TRBD1, 5 bases. The CDR3 sequence is 15 residues long. Germline CDR1 and CDR2: MNHEY and SVGAGI. Trimming took off 3 bases at V and 3 bases at J, with 14 bases between the two ends. The CDR3 sequence: CASSYSTAGHTEAFF. DNA of the CDR3: TGTGCCAGCAGTTATTCGACAGCCGGGCACACTGAAGCTTTCTTT.

About this clonotype itself: One end of the junction varies from germline; a read error may be responsible. The chain couples TRBV4-3 to TRBJ1-4; D unclear. The CDR3 loop spans 14 amino acids. Germline lookup yields CDR1 LGHNA and CDR2 YSLEER. CDR3 residues: CASRQVGDNEKLFF. The CDR3 DNA sequence: TGCGCAAGCAGACAAGTAGGAGATAATGAAAAACTGTTTTTT.

This clonotype has at least ten counts. One end of the junction is discordant with germline, which a read error may explain. The V and J genes are TRBV7-7 and TRBJ2-3; D perhaps matches TRBD2 (7 bases). Germline assignment: CDR1 SSHAT and CDR2 FNYEAQ (reference sequence). This CDR3 has 16 residues. CDR3 loop: CASSPFLSGGANTQYF. In DNA, the CDR3 is TGTGCTAGCAGCCCCTTCTTAAGTGGGGGGGCGAATACGCAGTATTTT.

This clonotype was observed a single time. The V gene is TRBV12-3 or TRBV12-4, the J gene TRBJ1-1; 7 bases match TRBD1. V dropped 6 bases and J dropped 10; count of bases not matched to a gene: 14. CDR3 length equals 14 residues. The CDR3 loop is CASSHRDRATSAFF. The CDR3, as DNA: TGTGCCAGCAGCCACCGGGACAGAGCCACTTCAGCTTTCTTT.

This clonotype was recorded a few times. The chain recombines TRBV2 with TRBJ2-3; D remains unclear. V was cut by 8 bases and J by 0 bases, with 12 bases left in between. Germline-derived CDR1 and CDR2 are SNHLY and FYNNEI. This CDR3 is 14 amino acids long. DNA of the CDR3: TGTGCCAGCTTGAAAGGACCTAGCACAGATACGCAGTATTTT. It encodes CASLKGPSTDTQYF.

This clonotype was observed many times. The rearrangement joins TRBV7-8 to TRBJ2-7; D may be TRBD2 (7 bases). Between the trimmed V and J ends, which lost 5 bases and 0 bases, there was a span of 23 bases. Germline lookup yields CDR1 SGHVS and CDR2 FQNEAQ. The CDR3 consists of 18 residues. Written as DNA, the CDR3 is TGTGCCAGCAGCATCAAGTGGGGGGGAACAGGGAACTCCTACGAGCAGTACTTC. This sequence encodes CASSIKWGGTGNSYEQYF. Drawing the rest from reference TRBV7-8 and TRBJ2-7, the complete variable domain is GAGVSQSPRYKVAKRGQDVALRCDPISGHVSLFWYQQALGQGPEFLTYFQNEAQLDKSGLPSDRFFAERPEGSVSTLKIQRTQQEDSAVYLCASSIKWGGTGNSYEQYFGPGTRLTVT.

This clonotype was picked up many times. The rearrangement joins TRBV7-8 to TRBJ1-1; unclear D gene. There are 14 residues in the CDR3. Trimming left V 4 bases short and J 0 bases short, with 9 bases between. The germline V gene encodes CDR1 SGHVS and CDR2 FQNEAQ. In DNA form, the CDR3 reads TGTGCCAGCAGCTCCGGACTGATGAACACTGAAGCTTTCTTT. It yields the protein CASSSGLMNTEAFF.

The J gene is TRBJ1-2, the V gene TRBV4-1; 7 nucleotides agree with TRBD1. This CDR3 contains 14 residues. Unmatched junction bases numbered 4, after V lost 0 bases and J lost 6 bases. Germline assignment: CDR1 MGHRA and CDR2 YSYEKL. The CDR3 region has the DNA TGCGCCAGCAGCCAAGATCGGCAGGGGGATGGCTACACCTTC. Translated, it gives CASSQDRQGDGYTF.

The V call is TRBV25-1, the J call TRBJ2-3, with 7 nucleotides matching TRBD2. Trimming cost V 8 bases and J 0 bases; bases outside gene matches: 5. CDR3 length: 14 residues. From germline, CDR1 is MGHDK and CDR2 SYGVNS. The CDR3 DNA reads TGTGCCAGCCAGTGGGGGGGAAGCACAGATACGCAGTATTTT. It codes for CASQWGGSTDTQYF.

The chain carries TRBV20-1 and TRBJ1-6; D not certain. V lost 6 bases and J 7 bases, leaving 19 bases between the germline ends. CDR3 size: 15 residues. CDR1 and CDR2 from the germline V gene are DFQATT and SNEGSKA (reference sequence). In nucleotides, the CDR3 is TGCAGTGCCTCGGACTGGCAAAAGCCGAATTCACCCCTCCACTTT. Amino acids: CSASDWQKPNSPLHF.

V is TRBV28 and J is TRBJ2-3; 9 bases agree with TRBD1. The germline gives CDR1 MDHEN, CDR2 SYDVKM. This CDR3 contains 15 residues. The V gene end was trimmed by 2 bases and the J gene end by 5 bases; junction bases not matched to a gene: 5. CDR3 in DNA: TGTGCCAGCAGTTTAATACAGGGGGCGCGAGATACGCAGTATTTT. Its translation is CASSLIQGARDTQYF.

The chain uses TRBV7-9 and TRBJ1-4; weak D call: TRBD1 (5 bases). Germline V gives CDR1 SEHNR, CDR2 FQNEAQ (reference sequence). The CDR3 contains 14 residues. V was trimmed by 8 bases and J by 8 bases, leaving 18 bases between them. The CDR3 bases are TGTGCCAGCTACCGGGACGGGCCTCGGGAAAAACTGTTTTTT. It encodes CASYRDGPREKLFF.

This clonotype was picked up many times. This chain links TRBV7-8 with TRBJ1-6; 12 nucleotides align to TRBD1. The CDR3 covers 19 residues. Germline V gives CDR1 SGHVS, CDR2 FQNEAQ. The trim removed 5 bases at V and 2 bases at J, leaving 10 bases unmatched. Here the CDR3 DNA reads TGTGCCAGCAGCAGGGGGACAGGGGGCATCAGCGCCTATAATTCACCCCTCCACTTT. This encodes CASSRGTGGISAYNSPLHF. The full variable domain, completed using reference TRBV7-8 and TRBJ1-6, is GAGVSQSPRYKVAKRGQDVALRCDPISGHVSLFWYQQALGQGPEFLTYFQNEAQLDKSGLPSDRFFAERPEGSVSTLKIQRTQQEDSAVYLCASSRGTGGISAYNSPLHFGNGTRLTVT.

V usage is TRBV19 and J usage is TRBJ2-1; D not certain. CDR3 length equals 13 residues. V was cut by 3 bases and J by 6 bases, with 9 bases left in between. Germline V CDR1 and CDR2: LNHDA, SQIVND (reference sequence). CDR3 amino acids: CASSIVVLNEQFF. The CDR3 DNA reads as TGTGCCAGTAGTATCGTTGTGCTCAATGAGCAGTTCTTC.